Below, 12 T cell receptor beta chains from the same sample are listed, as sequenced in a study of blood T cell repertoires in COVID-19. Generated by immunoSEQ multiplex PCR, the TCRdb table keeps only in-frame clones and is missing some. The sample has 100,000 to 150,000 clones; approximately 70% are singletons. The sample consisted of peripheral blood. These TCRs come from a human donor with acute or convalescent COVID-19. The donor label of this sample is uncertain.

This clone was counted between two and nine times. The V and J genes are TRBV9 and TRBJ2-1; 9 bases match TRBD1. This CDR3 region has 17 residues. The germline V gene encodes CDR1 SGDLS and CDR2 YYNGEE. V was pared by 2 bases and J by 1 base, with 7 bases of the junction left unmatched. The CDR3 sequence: CASSVTGTGSSYNEQFF. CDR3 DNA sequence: TGTGCCAGCAGCGTCACTGGGACAGGGAGTTCCTACAATGAGCAGTTCTTC.

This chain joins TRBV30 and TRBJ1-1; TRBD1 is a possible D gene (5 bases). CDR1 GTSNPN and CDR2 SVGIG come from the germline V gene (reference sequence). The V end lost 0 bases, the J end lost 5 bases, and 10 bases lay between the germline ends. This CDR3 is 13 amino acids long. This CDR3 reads CAWSVQVQTEAFF. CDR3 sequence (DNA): TGTGCCTGGAGTGTACAGGTACAGACTGAAGCTTTCTTT.

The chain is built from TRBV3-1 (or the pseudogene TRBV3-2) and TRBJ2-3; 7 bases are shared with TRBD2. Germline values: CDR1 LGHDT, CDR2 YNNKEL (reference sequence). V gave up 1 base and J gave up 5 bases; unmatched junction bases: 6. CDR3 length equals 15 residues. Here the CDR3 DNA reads TGTGCCAGCAGCCAAGGAGCGGGGCAGGGAGATACGCAGTATTTT. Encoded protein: CASSQGAGQGDTQYF.

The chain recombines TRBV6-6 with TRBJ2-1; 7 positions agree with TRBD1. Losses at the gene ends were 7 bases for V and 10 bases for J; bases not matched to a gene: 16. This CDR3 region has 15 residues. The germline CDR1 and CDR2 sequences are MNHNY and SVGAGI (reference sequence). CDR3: CASTEETGAGREQFF. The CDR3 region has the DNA TGTGCCAGCACCGAGGAAACAGGGGCTGGCAGGGAGCAGTTCTTC.

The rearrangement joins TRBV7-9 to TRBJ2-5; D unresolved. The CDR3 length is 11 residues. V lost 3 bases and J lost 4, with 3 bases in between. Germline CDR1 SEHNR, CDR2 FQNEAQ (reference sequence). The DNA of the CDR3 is TGTGCCAGCAGCTTCCGAGAGACCCAGTACTTC. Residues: CASSFRETQYF.

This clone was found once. This chain's CDR3 is CASSQVVDRTEAFF. The CDR3 nucleotides are TGCGCCAGCAGCCAAGTGGTTGACAGGACTGAAGCTTTCTTT. The J gene is TRBJ1-1, the V gene TRBV4-1; TRBD1 might be the D (6 bases). The CDR3 extends over 14 amino acids. Germline CDR1 reads MGHRA; CDR2 reads YSYEKL. V lost 1 base to trimming and J lost 5 bases, with 11 bases between them.

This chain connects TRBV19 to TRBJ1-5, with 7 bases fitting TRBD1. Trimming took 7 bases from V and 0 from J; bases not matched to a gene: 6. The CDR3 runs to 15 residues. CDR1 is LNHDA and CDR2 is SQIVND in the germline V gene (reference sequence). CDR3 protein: CASTLTGHSNQPQHF. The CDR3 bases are TGTGCCAGTACCCTGACAGGGCATAGCAATCAGCCCCAGCATTTT.

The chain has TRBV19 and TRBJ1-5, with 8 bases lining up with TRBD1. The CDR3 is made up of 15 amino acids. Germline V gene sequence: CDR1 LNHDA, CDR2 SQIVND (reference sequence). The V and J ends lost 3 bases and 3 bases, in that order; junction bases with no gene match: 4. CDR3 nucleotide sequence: TGTGCCAGTAGTATGGCAGGGGGCAACAATCAGCCCCAGCATTTT. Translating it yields CASSMAGGNNQPQHF.

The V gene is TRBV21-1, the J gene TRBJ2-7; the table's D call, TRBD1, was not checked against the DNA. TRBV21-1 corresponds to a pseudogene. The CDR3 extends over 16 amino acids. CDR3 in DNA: TGTGCCAGCAGCCCTCGTGGGACAGGGGAGTCCTACGAGCAGTACGTC. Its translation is CASSPRGTGESYEQYV.

The CDR3 bases are TGTGCCAGCCGAAAACCGACAGTTAACTATGGCTACACCTTC. This sequence encodes CASRKPTVNYGYTF. This rearrangement joins TRBV28 to TRBJ1-2, with D possibly being TRBD1 (5 bases). Trimming shortened V by 8 bases and J by 1 base, and 14 bases separated the two germline ends. The CDR3 spans 14 residues. Germline V gives CDR1 MDHEN, CDR2 SYDVKM.

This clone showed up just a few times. CDR3 DNA: TGTGCCAGCAGCCAAGCCAGAACAGGGAATTCACCCCTCCACTTT. Amino acid sequence: CASSQARTGNSPLHF. This rearrangement joins TRBV3-1 (or the pseudogene TRBV3-2) to TRBJ1-6; a possible D gene is TRBD1 (6 bases). Germline lookup yields CDR1 LGHDT and CDR2 YNNKEL (reference sequence). V gave up 1 base and J gave up 7 bases, with 11 bases separating them. The CDR3 runs 15 residues.

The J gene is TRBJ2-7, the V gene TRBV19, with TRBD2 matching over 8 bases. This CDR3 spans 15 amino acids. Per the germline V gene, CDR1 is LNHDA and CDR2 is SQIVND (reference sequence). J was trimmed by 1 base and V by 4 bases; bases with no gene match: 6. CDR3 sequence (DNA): TGTGCCAGTAGTACGGGGGGGGACTCTTCCTACGAGCAGTACTTC. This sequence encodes CASSTGGDSSYEQYF.